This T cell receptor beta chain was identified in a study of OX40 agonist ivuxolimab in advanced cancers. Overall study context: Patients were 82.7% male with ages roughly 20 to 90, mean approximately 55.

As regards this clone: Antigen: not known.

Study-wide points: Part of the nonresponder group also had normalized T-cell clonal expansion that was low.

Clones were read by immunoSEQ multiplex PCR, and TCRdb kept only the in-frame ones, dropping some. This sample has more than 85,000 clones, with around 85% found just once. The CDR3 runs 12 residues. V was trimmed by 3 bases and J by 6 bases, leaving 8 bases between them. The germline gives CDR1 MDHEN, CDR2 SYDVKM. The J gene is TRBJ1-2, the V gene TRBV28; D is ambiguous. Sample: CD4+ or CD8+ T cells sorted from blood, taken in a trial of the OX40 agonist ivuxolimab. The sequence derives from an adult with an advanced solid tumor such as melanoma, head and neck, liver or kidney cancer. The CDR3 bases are TGTGCCAGCAGTTTCGGAGTAGATGGCTACACCTTC. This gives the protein CASSFGVDGYTF.